Listed below are T cell receptor beta chains from one sample, sequenced in a study of CD8+CD57+ T cells in acquired aplastic anemia. MiXCR, applied by TCRdb to the reads, yields one record per CDR3 protein. The sample holds 100,000 to 150,000 distinct CDR3 sequences, approximately 41% seen once. Sequenced material: sorted CD4+, CD8+, or CD8+CD57+ T cells (not recorded which) from PBMCs. These TCRs come from a human donor with aplastic anemia. Each CDR3 is given without its conserved first and last residue. The order of the fields is J gene, V gene, D gene, CDR3 protein. The D gene is left open where the match is weak.

>TRBJ2-3|TRBV7-9|-
ASSSPAGGDTQY
>TRBJ1-1|TRBV29-1|-
STGSHGGTEAF
>TRBJ2-1|TRBV20-1|-
SARAAARSYNEQF
>TRBJ2-7|TRBV7-9|-
ASSLSGGAAYEQY
>TRBJ1-3|TRBV9|-
ASSVDAGDSGNTIY
>TRBJ2-7|TRBV24-1|TRBD1
ATSPTTRQGTYEQY
>TRBJ1-2|TRBV6-5|-
ASSYQNYGYT
>TRBJ2-3|TRBV10-3|-
AIRKDPSTDTQY
>TRBJ1-1|TRBV7-2|-
ASSLEWGATEAF
>TRBJ1-1|TRBV2|-
ASSESRGHTEAF
>TRBJ1-5|TRBV7-3|-
ASSQRTGNQPQH
>TRBJ1-2|TRBV4-1|-
ASTPPEGEYGYT
>TRBJ1-1|TRBV25-1|-
ASSEGGGSTEAF
>TRBJ1-6|TRBV29-1|TRBD1
SLGQGGSPLH
>TRBJ2-2|TRBV2|-
ASSEIRKVKYGELF
>TRBJ1-2|TRBV7-7|-
ASSHEGCGYT
>TRBJ2-7|TRBV15|-
ATSRGGEGTGELY
>TRBJ2-5|TRBV29-1|-
SVGGTEQETQY
>TRBJ1-2|TRBV29-1|-
STTLNYGYT
>TRBJ1-5|TRBV3-1|-
ASSQDRSSRQPQH
>TRBJ2-7|TRBV13|TRBD1
ASSIRDREIYEQY
>TRBJ2-1|TRBV6-1|-
ASSQGYSPDNEQF
>TRBJ2-7|TRBV2|TRBD1
ASSEQGVPSSYEQY
>TRBJ1-5|TRBV2|-
ASRAPTGPNQPQH
>TRBJ2-1|TRBV11-2|TRBD1
ASSLDVGTVYYNEQF
>TRBJ2-2|TRBV10-3|-
AISNRRMNTGELF
>TRBJ2-7|TRBV5-1|-
ASSEGGFRNEQY
>TRBJ2-1|TRBV20-1|TRBD2
SASFGGTSYEQF
>TRBJ2-3|TRBV4-3|-
ASSQPIREDTQY